Following are 18 T cell receptor beta chains from one sample sequenced in a study of blood T cell repertoires in COVID-19. Sequenced by immunoSEQ multiplex PCR; TCRdb stores in-frame clones only, minus some. The sample includes 150,000 to 200,000 clones, around 67% seen only once; the top ten take about 3%. The sequencing input was peripheral blood. These receptors originate from an elderly woman with acute or convalescent COVID-19.

This chain connects TRBV5-4 to TRBJ2-1; 8 bases line up with TRBD2. Trimming removed 4 bases from V and 0 bases from J; junction bases left unmatched: 3. This CDR3 is 15 amino acids long. Per the germline V gene, CDR1 is SGHNT and CDR2 is YYREEE (reference sequence). Here the CDR3 reads CASSQAGVSYNEQFF. CDR3 DNA: TGTGCCAGCAGCCAAGCGGGAGTCTCCTACAATGAGCAGTTCTTC.

The chain carries TRBV5-1 and TRBJ2-3; 13 bases map to TRBD2. Per germline, CDR1 SGHRS and CDR2 YFSETQ. V was pared by 3 bases and J by 4 bases, with 2 bases of the junction left unmatched. The CDR3 runs 15 residues. The CDR3 is CASSWTSGSSDTQYF. The CDR3 DNA is TGCGCCAGCAGCTGGACTAGCGGGAGTTCAGATACGCAGTATTTT.

The J gene is TRBJ2-7, the V gene TRBV7-9; weak D call: TRBD2 (7 bases). V was clipped by 6 bases and J by 5 bases, with 11 bases between them. Germline CDR1 is SEHNR and CDR2 is FQNEAQ (reference sequence). CDR3 length: 12 residues. The CDR3 bases are TGTGCCAGCAGGGCGGGGGCCGACGAGCAGTACTTC. This sequence encodes CASRAGADEQYF.

This chain connects TRBV27 to TRBJ1-2, with 9 bases lining up with TRBD1. Trimming cost V 4 bases and J 2 bases; bases outside gene matches: 11. CDR3 size: 17 residues. CDR1 is MNHEY, CDR2 SMNVEV, per germline (reference sequence). The CDR3 region is CASSWSGTGYLNYGYTF. CDR3 in DNA: TGTGCCAGCAGTTGGTCCGGGACAGGGTATTTGAACTATGGCTACACCTTC.

V is TRBV5-1 and J is TRBJ1-2; no definite D call. Germline CDR1 SGHRS, CDR2 YFSETQ. V lost 0 bases and J 4 bases, leaving 7 bases between the germline ends. CDR3 length: 13 residues. The CDR3 reads CASSLGEGYGYTF. The CDR3 DNA reads TGCGCCAGCAGCTTGGGGGAGGGCTATGGCTACACCTTC.

This clone showed up many times. J is TRBJ1-6 and V is TRBV2; D remains unclear. The CDR3 has 15 amino acids. Germline V CDR1 and CDR2: SNHLY, FYNNEI. V was shortened by 5 bases and J by 7 bases, with 15 bases between the two germline ends. DNA of the CDR3: TGTGCCAGCAGTCGGGAATCGGAATCCAATTCACCCCTCCACTTT. It encodes CASSRESESNSPLHF.

The gene calls are TRBV5-1 and TRBJ1-1; 7 bases fit TRBD1. J was trimmed by 0 bases and V by 4 bases; bases with no gene match: 6. This CDR3 has 15 residues. Germline V gene lookup returns CDR1 SGHRS and CDR2 YFSETQ. The CDR3 here is CASSPRTGMNTEAFF. The CDR3 DNA follows: TGCGCCAGCAGCCCCCGGACAGGAATGAACACTGAAGCTTTCTTT.

This chain links TRBV5-4 with TRBJ1-1, with no clear D. Between the trimmed V and J ends, which lost 3 bases and 4 bases, there was a span of 13 bases. The CDR3 is 14 residues long. CDR1 SGHNT and CDR2 YYREEE come from the germline V gene (reference sequence). The CDR3 region is CASSSGGSGTEAFF. CDR3 nucleotide sequence: TGTGCCAGCAGCTCAGGTGGTTCCGGCACTGAAGCTTTCTTT.

V is TRBV14 and J is TRBJ2-1; perhaps TRBD2 as D (5 bases). Germline V gene lookup returns CDR1 SGHDN and CDR2 FVKESK. With 4 bases removed from V and 8 bases from J, the gap between germline ends came to 12 bases. The CDR3 has 13 amino acids. The CDR3 DNA sequence: TGTGCCAGCAGCCGAGGACTCGCCGATGAGCAGTTCTTC. Its translation is CASSRGLADEQFF. The full variable domain, rest sourced from reference TRBV14 and TRBJ2-1, is EAGVTQFPSHSVIEKGQTVTLRCDPISGHDNLYWYRRVMGKEIKFLLHFVKESKQDESGMPNNRFLAERTGGTYSTLKVQPAELEDSGVYFCASSRGLADEQFFGPGTRLTVL.

The V and J genes are TRBV5-4 and TRBJ2-1, with a weak D call TRBD1 (5 bases). V was trimmed by 0 bases and J by 8 bases, leaving 24 bases between them. The CDR3 runs 18 residues. Germline V CDR1 and CDR2: SGHNT, YYREEE (reference sequence). The CDR3 nucleotides are TGTGCCAGCAGCTTGGACAGGATAAACGACCCCTCTTTACATGAGCAGTTCTTC. This codes for CASSLDRINDPSLHEQFF.

The chain employs TRBV7-8 and TRBJ1-2; D is unresolved. Germline assignment: CDR1 SGHVS and CDR2 FQNEAQ. The CDR3 is made up of 12 amino acids. The V gene lost 10 bases and the J gene lost 3 bases, with 12 bases spanning the gap. In nucleotides, the CDR3 is TGTGCCACTAGCTTCTCGGACTATGGCTACACCTTC. This translates into CATSFSDYGYTF.

The rearrangement links TRBV3-1 (or the pseudogene TRBV3-2) to TRBJ1-6; 7 bases fit TRBD1. CDR1 and CDR2 from the germline V gene are LGHDT and YNNKEL (reference sequence). The CDR3 has 15 residues. With 2 bases clipped from V and 7 bases from J, the junction kept 5 bases outside the gene matches. CDR3 sequence reads: CASSQTKGANSPLHF. For the CDR3, the DNA is TGTGCCAGCAGCCAAACAAAGGGGGCGAATTCACCCCTCCACTTT.

The CDR3 here is CASSLTPGLADEQFF. The CDR3 DNA is TGTGCCAGCAGCTTAACCCCCGGACTAGCCGATGAGCAGTTCTTC. This chain links TRBV7-3 with TRBJ2-1; 8 bases map to TRBD2. This CDR3 is 15 amino acids long. Per the germline V gene, CDR1 is SGHTA and CDR2 is FQGTGA. J was trimmed by 8 bases and V by 0 bases; bases with no gene match: 6.

This chain links TRBV5-6 with TRBJ2-7; possible D gene TRBD1, 5 bases. The CDR3 totals 13 residues. V was trimmed by 2 bases and J by 0 bases, leaving 6 bases between them. Per germline, CDR1 SGHDT and CDR2 YYEEEE. The CDR3 reads CASSFGHSYEQYF. In nucleotides, the CDR3 is TGTGCCAGCAGCTTTGGACACTCCTACGAGCAGTACTTC. Full variable domain (outside the CDR3, taken from reference TRBV5-6 and TRBJ2-7): DAGVTQSPTHLIKTRGQQVTLRCSPKSGHDTVSWYQQALGQGPQFIFQYYEEEERQRGNFPDRFSGHQFPNYSSELNVNALLLGDSALYLCASSFGHSYEQYFGPGTRLTVT.

The chain recombines TRBV25-1 with TRBJ1-6; D is undetermined. Trimming took 5 bases from V and 8 from J, leaving 7 bases between them. The CDR3 covers 12 residues. The V gene's germline CDR1 is MGHDK and CDR2 SYGVNS. CDR3 residues: CASSLSDSPLHF. In DNA, the CDR3 is TGTGCCAGCAGTCTCTCAGATTCACCCCTCCACTTT.

The V and J genes are TRBV9 and TRBJ2-7, with 7 bases lining up with TRBD2. The length of the CDR3 is 15 residues. Germline CDR1 and CDR2: SGDLS and YYNGEE. V lost 4 bases, J lost 2 bases, and 9 bases stayed unmatched. The CDR3 nucleotides are TGTGCCAGCAGCCCCCACGGGCTAGCGGCCTACGAGCAGTACTTC. This encodes CASSPHGLAAYEQYF.

This clone was counted only a few times. This chain connects TRBV6-4 to TRBJ2-1, with a tentative D call TRBD2 (5 bases). This CDR3 comprises 14 residues. CDR1 and CDR2 from the germline V gene are MRHNA and SNTAGT. V was cut by 2 bases and J by 5 bases, with 10 bases left in between. In DNA, the CDR3 is TGTGCCAGCAGTGACACGGGATGGAACAATGAGCAGTTCTTC. Translating gives CASSDTGWNNEQFF.

The V call is TRBV2, the J call TRBJ2-7; possibly TRBD2 for D (8 bases). The germline gives CDR1 SNHLY, CDR2 FYNNEI. Between the trimmed V and J ends, which lost 1 base and 0 bases, there was a span of 19 bases. The CDR3 extends over 18 amino acids. The CDR3 loop reads CASSEDVAGQLSSYEQYF. The DNA of the CDR3 is TGTGCCAGCAGTGAAGATGTAGCGGGACAGTTGAGCTCCTACGAGCAGTACTTC.